This TCR beta chain was observed in a study of cytomegalovirus exposure and HLA in healthy donors. Broader study findings: Analysis was carried out at a later point, and it linked a missense DCLRE1C variant to TCR beta V- and J-gene trimming. Researchers had no immune exposure information except CMV serostatus available. Several of the most significant clusters appeared linked to common viral pathogens, based on a later analysis.

In the case of this clone: Its antigen remains unknown.

A multiplex PCR was run with 60 Vbeta primers and 13 Jbeta primers. Profiling relied on immunoSEQ multiplex PCR, and the TCRdb table lists in-frame clones only, not all of them. The sample shows approximately 120,000 clones, around 82% of them seen only once. CDR3 length equals 15 residues. V was clipped by 0 bases and J by 0 bases, with 8 bases between them. The germline CDR1 and CDR2 sequences are SGHRS and YFSETQ. This chain links TRBV5-1 with TRBJ2-3; D might be TRBD2 (5 bases). The sample taken for sequencing was PBMCs. The receptor was derived from a man aged 25-45 years in good health and CMV-seropositive. In DNA form, the CDR3 reads TGCGCCAGCAGCTTGGATCCGGGAAGCACAGATACGCAGTATTTT. Its protein product is CASSLDPGSTDTQYF.